The clone carrying this T cell receptor (beta chain) was recorded a few times. Trimming pared 5 bases from V and 4 bases from J, leaving 8 bases between. Germline CDR1 is MNHEY and CDR2 is SVGAGI. The CDR3 is made up of 12 amino acids. Sample time point: blood at routine non-recurrence follow-up after resection. This entry is derived from a study of spatial heterogeneity in lung cancer. Each molecule of TCR cDNA was tagged with one unique molecular identifier. In TCRdb, the 5' RACE reads were re-called with MiXCR into one record per CDR3 protein. The profile shows roughly 18,000 distinct CDR3 sequences, 9.2% of them singletons.

The input for sequencing was PBMCs, taken at follow-up. The chain joins TRBV6-5 to TRBJ1-1; no firm D call. The receptor was derived from a male donor with early-stage non-small cell lung cancer. The CDR3 region is CASSSSLTEAFF. The CDR3 DNA sequence: TGTGCCAGCAGTAGCAGCCTCACTGAAGCTTTCTTT.